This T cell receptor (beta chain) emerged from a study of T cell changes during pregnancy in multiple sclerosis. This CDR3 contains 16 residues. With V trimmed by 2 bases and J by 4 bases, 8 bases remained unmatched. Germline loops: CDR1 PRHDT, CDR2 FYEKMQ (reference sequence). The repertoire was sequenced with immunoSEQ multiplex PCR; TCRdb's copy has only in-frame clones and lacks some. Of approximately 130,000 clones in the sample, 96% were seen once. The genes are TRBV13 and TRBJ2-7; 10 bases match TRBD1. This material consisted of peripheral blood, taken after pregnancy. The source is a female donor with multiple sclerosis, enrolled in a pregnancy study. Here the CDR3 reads CASSLRPSGQGYEQYF. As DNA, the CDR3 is TGTGCCAGCAGCTTACGACCTTCGGGACAGGGGTACGAGCAGTACTTC.